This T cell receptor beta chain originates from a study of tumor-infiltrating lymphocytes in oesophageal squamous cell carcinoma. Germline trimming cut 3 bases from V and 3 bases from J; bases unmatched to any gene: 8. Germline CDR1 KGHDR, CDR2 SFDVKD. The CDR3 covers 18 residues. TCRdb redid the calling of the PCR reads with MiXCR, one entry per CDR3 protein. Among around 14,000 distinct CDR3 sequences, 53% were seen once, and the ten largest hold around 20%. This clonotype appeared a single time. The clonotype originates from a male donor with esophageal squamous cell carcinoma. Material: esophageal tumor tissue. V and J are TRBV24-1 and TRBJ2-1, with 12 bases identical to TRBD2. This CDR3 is CATSDTSGRLQRYNEQFF. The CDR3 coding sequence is TGTGCCACCAGTGATACTAGCGGGAGGCTACAACGCTACAATGAGCAGTTCTTC.